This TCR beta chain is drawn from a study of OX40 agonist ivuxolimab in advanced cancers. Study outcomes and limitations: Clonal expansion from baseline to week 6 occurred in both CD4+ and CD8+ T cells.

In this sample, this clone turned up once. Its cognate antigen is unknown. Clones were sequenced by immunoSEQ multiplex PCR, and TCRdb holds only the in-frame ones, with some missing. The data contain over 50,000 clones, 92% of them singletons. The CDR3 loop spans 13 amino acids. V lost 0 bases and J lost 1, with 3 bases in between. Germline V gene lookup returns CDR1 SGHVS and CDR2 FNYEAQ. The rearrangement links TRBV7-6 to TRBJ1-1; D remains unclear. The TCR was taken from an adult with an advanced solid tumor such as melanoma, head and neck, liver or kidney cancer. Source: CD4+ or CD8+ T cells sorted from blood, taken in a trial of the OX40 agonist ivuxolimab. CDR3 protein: CASSLAPNTEAFF. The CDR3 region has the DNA TGTGCCAGCAGCTTAGCGCCGAACACTGAAGCTTTCTTT.